The present entry profiles one TCR beta chain with its context. The target antigen is unknown. These data belong to a study of cytomegalovirus exposure and HLA in healthy donors. Points from the study as a whole: Trimming of TCR beta V- and J-genes showed a link, identified in a later analysis, to a missense DCLRE1C variant.

It was with 60 Vbeta and 13 Jbeta primers that the PCR ran. Clones were read by immunoSEQ multiplex PCR, and TCRdb kept only the in-frame ones, dropping some. The sample yields about 190,000 clones, 77% seen once. Trimming pared 4 bases from V and 5 bases from J, leaving 8 bases between. The V gene's germline CDR1 is SGHTA and CDR2 FQGNSA. The CDR3 is 13 amino acids. This TCR was sampled from a woman younger than 45 in good health and CMV-seropositive. Source material: PBMCs. V usage is TRBV7-2 and J usage is TRBJ2-2; possible D gene TRBD1, 6 bases. The CDR3 DNA is TGTGCCAGCAGCTGGGGGACAACCGGGGAGCTGTTTTTT. It translates to CASSWGTTGELFF. The full variable domain, completed using reference TRBV7-2 and TRBJ2-2, is GAGVSQSPSNKVTEKGKDVELRCDPISGHTALYWYRQSLGQGLEFLIYFQGNSAPDKSGLPSDRFSAERTGGSVSTLTIQRTQQEDSAVYLCASSWGTTGELFFGEGSRLTVL.